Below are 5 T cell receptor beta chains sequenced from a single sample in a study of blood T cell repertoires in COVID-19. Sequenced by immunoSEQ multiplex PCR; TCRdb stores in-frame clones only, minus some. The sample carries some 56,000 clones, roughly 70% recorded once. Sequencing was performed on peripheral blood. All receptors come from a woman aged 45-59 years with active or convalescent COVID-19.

This CDR3 is CASSTQGVGELFF. The CDR3 DNA reads TGTGCCAGCAGTACACAGGGGGTCGGGGAGCTGTTTTTT. The rearrangement joins TRBV2 to TRBJ2-2, with 8 nucleotides matching TRBD1. The CDR3 spans 13 residues. V lost 5 bases to trimming and J lost 7 bases; unmatched junction nucleotides: 3. Germline-derived CDR1 and CDR2 are SNHLY and FYNNEI.

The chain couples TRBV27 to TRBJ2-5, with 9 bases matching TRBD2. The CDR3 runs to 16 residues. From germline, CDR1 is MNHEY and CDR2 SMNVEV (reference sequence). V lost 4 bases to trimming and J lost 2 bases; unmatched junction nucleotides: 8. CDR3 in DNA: TGTGCCAGCAGTTCCCTATCGCTAGCGGGACAAGAGACCCAGTACTTC. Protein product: CASSSLSLAGQETQYF.

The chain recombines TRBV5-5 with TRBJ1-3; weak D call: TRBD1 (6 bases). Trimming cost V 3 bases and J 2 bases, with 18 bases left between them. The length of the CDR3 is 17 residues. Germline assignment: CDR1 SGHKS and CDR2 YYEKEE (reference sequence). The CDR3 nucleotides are TGTGCCAGCAGCTCCCGAGCAGGGGAGGGTACTGGAAACACCATATATTTT. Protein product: CASSSRAGEGTGNTIYF.

For the CDR3, the DNA is TGCGCCAGCAGCTTGGGTAGCGGGGCCTCCTACGAGCAGTACTTC. Translated: CASSLGSGASYEQYF. The V gene is TRBV5-1, the J gene TRBJ2-7; TRBD2 agrees at 8 bases. Germline lookup yields CDR1 SGHRS and CDR2 YFSETQ. The CDR3 runs 15 residues. J lost 0 bases, V lost 0 bases, and 2 bases had no gene match.

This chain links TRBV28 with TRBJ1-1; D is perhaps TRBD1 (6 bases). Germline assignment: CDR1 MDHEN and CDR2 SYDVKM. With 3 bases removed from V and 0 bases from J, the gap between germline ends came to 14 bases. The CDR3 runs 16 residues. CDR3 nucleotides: TGTGCCAGCAGTTTTATGGGGGACATTCTGAACACTGAAGCTTTCTTT. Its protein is CASSFMGDILNTEAFF.